This entry is about one T cell receptor (beta chain). What it binds is not known. Profiled with immunoSEQ multiplex PCR; TCRdb holds only in-frame clones, not every one. This sample yields 80,000 to 100,000 clones, of which around 86% are seen a single time; approximately 0.3% belongs to the top ten. The data derive from a study of OX40 agonist ivuxolimab in advanced cancers. Overall study findings and caveats: In CD8+ T cells, expanded clones were on average more numerous than in CD4+. Certain nonresponders additionally had low normalized T-cell clonal expansion.

Blood got drawn at baseline, again on cycle 4 day 1, and then on cycle 7 day 1. The receptor comes from an adult with an advanced solid tumor such as melanoma, head and neck, liver or kidney cancer. Sequenced material: CD4+ or CD8+ T cells sorted from blood, taken in a trial of the OX40 agonist ivuxolimab.

For the CDR3, the DNA is TGCATTCCCGGGACAGGATATGGCTACACCTTC. Protein sequence: CIPGTGYGYTF. V usage is TRBV20-1 and J usage is TRBJ1-2; 8 bases are a match to TRBD1. Germline V gives CDR1 DFQATT, CDR2 SNEGSKA (reference sequence). The CDR3 contains 11 residues.